This T cell receptor (beta chain) was identified during a study of T cells in Graves' hyperthyroidism and ophthalmopathy. Study-level background: Peripheral blood was secured at the point of initial diagnosis, before any treatment. Findings and caveats of the study: Most thyroid clonotypes expanded above 0.001 appeared in blood too.

The CDR3 totals 14 residues. Per the germline V gene, CDR1 is SGHTA and CDR2 is FQGNSA. V dropped 1 base and J dropped 7 bases, with 8 bases sitting between them. TCR beta CDR3 regions were amplified from RNA transcripts. The HTBI primer set drove a first-round RT-PCR of the TCR CDR3. Each CDR3 protein is one row after TCRdb ran MiXCR on the multiplex PCR reads. This table holds over 700,000 distinct CDR3 sequences, 38% found once. This clonotype was observed at least ten times. Antigen specificity is unknown. The sample comprised blood. This chain uses TRBV7-2 with TRBJ1-6, with D unclear. This receptor was obtained from a man aged 18-30 years with Graves' hyperthyroidism. DNA of the CDR3: TGTGCCAGCAGCTTAGAGTGGGCCAATTCACCCCTCCACTTT. Its translation is CASSLEWANSPLHF.